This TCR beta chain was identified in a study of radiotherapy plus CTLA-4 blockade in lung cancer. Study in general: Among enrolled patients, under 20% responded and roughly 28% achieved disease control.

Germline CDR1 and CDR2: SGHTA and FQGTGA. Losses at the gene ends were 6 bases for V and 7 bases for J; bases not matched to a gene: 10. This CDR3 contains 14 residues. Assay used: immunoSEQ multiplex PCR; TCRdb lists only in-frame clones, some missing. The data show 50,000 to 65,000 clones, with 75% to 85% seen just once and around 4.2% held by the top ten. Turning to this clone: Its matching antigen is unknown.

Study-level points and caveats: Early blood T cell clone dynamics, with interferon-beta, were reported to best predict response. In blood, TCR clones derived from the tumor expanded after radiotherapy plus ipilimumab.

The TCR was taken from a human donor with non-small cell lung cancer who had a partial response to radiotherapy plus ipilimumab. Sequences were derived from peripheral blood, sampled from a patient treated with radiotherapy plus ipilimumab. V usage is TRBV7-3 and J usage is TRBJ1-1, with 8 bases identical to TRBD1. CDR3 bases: TGTGCCAGCAGTTTTTCAGGGGGCGCGGATGAAGCTTTCTTT. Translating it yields CASSFSGGADEAFF.